A single sample gave rise to the 2 T cell receptor beta chains below, sequenced in a study of shared clonotypes between healthy human individuals. Sequencing was performed with immunoSEQ multiplex PCR; in TCRdb, only in-frame clones are kept and a portion is missing. In the table there are about 1.1 million clones, around three quarters of which are singletons. The sequencing sample was made of memory CD4+ T cells from PBMCs. As to subset: CD45RA-negative fraction. Every receptor here comes from a young man in good health. Some clones in this sample may be carry-over from other donors' samples.

The genes are TRBV11-3 and TRBJ2-3; D is ambiguous. Per germline, CDR1 SGHNT and CDR2 YENEEA. The CDR3 totals 14 residues. V lost 3 bases and J lost 2, with 9 bases in between. CDR3 amino acids: CASSLSQDTDTQYF. The CDR3 bases are TGTGCCAGCAGCTTGAGTCAGGACACAGATACGCAGTATTTT.

This clone has a count of ten or more. The genes are TRBV11-2 and TRBJ1-1; D unclear. V was pared by 0 bases and J by 0 bases, with 11 bases between. This CDR3 has 16 amino acids. Looked up from germline, CDR1 is SGHAT and CDR2 is FQNNGV. The CDR3, as DNA: TGTGCCAGCAGCTTAGAGTTCGGGAACTTGAACACTGAAGCTTTCTTT. This encodes CASSLEFGNLNTEAFF.